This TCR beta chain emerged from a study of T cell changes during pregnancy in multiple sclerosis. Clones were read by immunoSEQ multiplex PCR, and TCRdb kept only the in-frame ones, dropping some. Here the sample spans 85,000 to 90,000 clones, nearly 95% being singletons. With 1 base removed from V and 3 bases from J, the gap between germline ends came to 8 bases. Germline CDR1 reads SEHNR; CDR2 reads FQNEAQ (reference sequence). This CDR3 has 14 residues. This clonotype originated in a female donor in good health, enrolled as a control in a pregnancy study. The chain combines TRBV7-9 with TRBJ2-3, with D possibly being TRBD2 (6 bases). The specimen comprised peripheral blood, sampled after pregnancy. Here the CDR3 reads CASSLDAGTDTQYF. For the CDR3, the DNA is TGTGCCAGCAGCTTAGATGCGGGGACAGATACGCAGTATTTT.